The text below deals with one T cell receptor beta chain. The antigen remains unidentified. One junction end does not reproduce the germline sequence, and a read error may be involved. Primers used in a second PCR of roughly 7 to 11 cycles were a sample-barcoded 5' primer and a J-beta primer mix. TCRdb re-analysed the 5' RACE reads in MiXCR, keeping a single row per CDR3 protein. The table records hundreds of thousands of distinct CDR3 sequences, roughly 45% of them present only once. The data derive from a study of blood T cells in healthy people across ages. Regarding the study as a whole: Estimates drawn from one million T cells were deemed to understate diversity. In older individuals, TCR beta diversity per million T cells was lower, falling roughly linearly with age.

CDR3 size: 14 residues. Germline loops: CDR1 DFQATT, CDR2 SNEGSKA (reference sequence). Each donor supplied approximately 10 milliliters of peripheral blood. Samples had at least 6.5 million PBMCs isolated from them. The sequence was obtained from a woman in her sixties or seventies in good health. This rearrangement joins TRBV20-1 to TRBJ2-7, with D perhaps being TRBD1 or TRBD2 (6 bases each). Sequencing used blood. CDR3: CSTSQGRDAYEQYF. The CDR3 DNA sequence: TGCAGTACTAGTCAGGGGCGGGATGCCTACGAGCAGTACTTC.